The rows below give T cell receptor beta chains drawn from one sample of a study of Ad26.COV2.S vaccination and SARS-CoV-2 variants. Profiled with immunoSEQ multiplex PCR; TCRdb holds only in-frame clones, not every one. The sample records hundreds of thousands of clones, roughly 90% being singletons. Specimen: peripheral blood, collected in a trial of Ad26.COV2.S vaccine versus placebo. The receptor set was obtained from a person aged 18 to 59 who received the Ad26.COV2.S COVID-19 vaccine or a placebo. CDR3s include the opening cysteine and the closing phenylalanine or tryptophan. D genes are given only for firm matches. Size values are once, few and many counts, or a class for expanded clones, and some rows have none.

cdr3_aa: CASSQVRETQYF
cdr3_nt: TGTGCCAGCAGCCAGGTACGGGAGACCCAGTACTTC
j_call: TRBJ2-5
clone_size: once
v_call: TRBV3-1/TRBV3-2
d_call: .

cdr3_aa: CASSLLEGLVTEAFF
cdr3_nt: TGTGCCAGCAGCTTGTTAGAGGGTTTGGTCACTGAAGCTTTCTTT
j_call: TRBJ1-1
clone_size: .
v_call: TRBV5-5
d_call: .

cdr3_aa: CASSFPGLPYNEQFF
cdr3_nt: TGTGCCAGCAGCTTTCCGGGACTCCCCTACAATGAGCAGTTCTTC
j_call: TRBJ2-1
clone_size: .
v_call: TRBV7-6
d_call: .

cdr3_aa: CASRPSDLAKNIQYF
cdr3_nt: TGCGCCAGCAGGCCCAGTGACCTAGCCAAAAACATTCAGTACTTC
j_call: TRBJ2-4
clone_size: .
v_call: TRBV10-2
d_call: .

cdr3_aa: CASSWLRTYEQYF
cdr3_nt: TGTGCCAGCAGCTGGCTCAGGACCTACGAGCAGTACTTC
j_call: TRBJ2-7
clone_size: .
v_call: TRBV5-5
d_call: .

cdr3_aa: CASNLAGETQYF
cdr3_nt: TGTGCCAGCAATTTAGCGGGAGAGACCCAGTACTTC
j_call: TRBJ2-5
clone_size: .
v_call: TRBV12-3/TRBV12-4
d_call: TRBD2

cdr3_aa: CASSSITSGRPTDTQYF
cdr3_nt: TGTGCCAGCAGCTCCATCACTAGCGGGAGGCCCACAGATACGCAGTATTTT
j_call: TRBJ2-3
clone_size: .
v_call: TRBV7-2
d_call: TRBD2

cdr3_aa: CASSPSRSYEQYF
cdr3_nt: TGTGCCAGCAGTCCTAGCCGATCCTACGAGCAGTACTTC
j_call: TRBJ2-7
clone_size: .
v_call: TRBV12-3/TRBV12-4
d_call: .

cdr3_aa: CASREGGSPYNEQFF
cdr3_nt: TGTGCCAGCAGAGAGGGCGGGAGCCCCTACAATGAGCAGTTCTTC
j_call: TRBJ2-1
clone_size: .
v_call: TRBV6-5
d_call: TRBD2

cdr3_aa: CASSQDRGNQPQHF
cdr3_nt: TGTGCCAGCAGCCAAGACAGGGGCAATCAGCCCCAGCATTTT
j_call: TRBJ1-5
clone_size: .
v_call: TRBV3-1/TRBV3-2
d_call: .

cdr3_aa: CATSDFGSRAGYTF
cdr3_nt: TGTGCCACCAGTGATTTCGGGAGCAGGGCTGGCTACACCTTC
j_call: TRBJ1-2
clone_size: .
v_call: TRBV24-1
d_call: .

cdr3_aa: CASATNPTDTQYF
cdr3_nt: TGCGCCTCGGCCACGAATCCCACAGATACGCAGTATTTT
j_call: TRBJ2-3
clone_size: .
v_call: TRBV5-1
d_call: .

cdr3_aa: CAWDWSGRRGETQYF
cdr3_nt: TGTGCCTGGGACTGGAGCGGGAGGCGAGGGGAGACCCAGTACTTC
j_call: TRBJ2-5
clone_size: .
v_call: TRBV30
d_call: TRBD2

cdr3_aa: CAWSVLGLTFF
cdr3_nt: TGTGCCTGGAGTGTACTGGGTTTGACTTTCTTT
j_call: TRBJ1-1
clone_size: once
v_call: TRBV30
d_call: .

cdr3_aa: CASSLSSSRRSGANVLTF
cdr3_nt: TGTGCCAGCAGCTTGTCGTCCTCCCGAAGGTCTGGGGCCAACGTCCTGACTTTC
j_call: TRBJ2-6
clone_size: .
v_call: TRBV5-6
d_call: .

cdr3_aa: CAWSLGDTYGYTF
cdr3_nt: TGTGCCTGGAGTTTGGGAGACACCTATGGCTACACCTTC
j_call: TRBJ1-2
clone_size: .
v_call: TRBV30
d_call: .

cdr3_aa: CASSPRGTSGREDTQYF
cdr3_nt: TGTGCCAGCTCACCGCGCGGAACTAGCGGGAGGGAGGATACGCAGTATTTT
j_call: TRBJ2-3
clone_size: .
v_call: TRBV18
d_call: TRBD2

cdr3_aa: CAWSSHGKVQPQHF
cdr3_nt: TGTGCCTGGAGTTCGCACGGAAAAGTGCAGCCCCAGCATTTT
j_call: TRBJ1-5
clone_size: .
v_call: TRBV30
d_call: .

cdr3_aa: CASSPGQGREPQHF
cdr3_nt: TGCGCCAGCAGCCCGGGACAGGGGAGAGAGCCCCAGCATTTT
j_call: TRBJ1-5
clone_size: .
v_call: TRBV5-1
d_call: TRBD1

cdr3_aa: CASSQGEEKLFF
cdr3_nt: TGTGCCAGCAGTCAGGGAGAAGAAAAACTGTTTTTT
j_call: TRBJ1-4
clone_size: .
v_call: TRBV2
d_call: .

cdr3_aa: CASRGLPNTGELFF
cdr3_nt: TGCGCCAGCAGAGGGCTACCGAACACCGGGGAGCTGTTTTTT
j_call: TRBJ2-2
clone_size: .
v_call: TRBV5-1
d_call: .

cdr3_aa: CASSLGDTSTDTQYF
cdr3_nt: TGTGCCAGCAGCTTGGGGGACACTTCCACAGATACGCAGTATTTT
j_call: TRBJ2-3
clone_size: .
v_call: TRBV5-5
d_call: .

cdr3_aa: CATSAGHEQYF
cdr3_nt: TGTGCCACCAGTGCTGGCCACGAGCAGTACTTC
j_call: TRBJ2-7
clone_size: .
v_call: TRBV24-1
d_call: .

cdr3_aa: CSANSGANVLTF
cdr3_nt: TGCAGCGCCAACTCTGGGGCCAACGTCCTGACTTTC
j_call: TRBJ2-6
clone_size: .
v_call: TRBV29-1
d_call: .

cdr3_aa: CASSSSGQGQPQHF
cdr3_nt: TGTGCCAGCAGTTCGTCAGGCCAAGGGCAGCCCCAGCATTTT
j_call: TRBJ1-5
clone_size: .
v_call: TRBV6-1
d_call: .

cdr3_aa: CASSTGTGGVYNEQFF
cdr3_nt: TGTGCCAGCAGCACCGGGACGGGCGGGGTCTACAATGAGCAGTTCTTC
j_call: TRBJ2-1
clone_size: .
v_call: TRBV7-2
d_call: .

cdr3_aa: CSVALAGGNYEQYF
cdr3_nt: TGCAGCGTTGCCCTAGCGGGGGGTAACTACGAGCAGTACTTC
j_call: TRBJ2-7
clone_size: once
v_call: TRBV29-1
d_call: TRBD2